This T cell receptor (beta chain) is from a study of T cells in localized non-small cell lung cancer. General study points: It remains possible that heterogeneity exists, since only one tumor region was sequenced. Higher T cell density in the blood was associated with longer overall survival, whereas higher adjacent-lung clonality associated with shorter survival. Uninvolved adjacent lung had higher T cell clonality than tumor and all other tissues.

Trimming took 5 bases from V and 1 from J; bases not matched to a gene: 6. The germline CDR1 and CDR2 sequences are SGHAT and FQNNGV. CDR3 length equals 15 residues. Data came from immunoSEQ multiplex PCR; TCRdb stores just in-frame clones and leaves some out. The data hold about 35,000 clones, with approximately 90% observed a single time. About this clone: The antigen is undetermined.

The TCR sequence derives from a female donor of 60 years or more with stage II lung adenocarcinoma. V usage is TRBV11-2 and J usage is TRBJ2-5; 8 bases align to TRBD2. The sequences come from peripheral blood mononuclear cells, collected before any cancer treatment. In DNA form, the CDR3 reads TGTGCCAGCAGCACAACGGCGGGGGGCCAAGAGACCCAGTACTTC. Translation gives CASSTTAGGQETQYF.